This TCR beta chain was recovered during a study of blood T cell repertoires in COVID-19. Study-wide context: COVID-19 samples from acute and convalescent phases originated in the United States, Italy and Spain. PBMCs, B-cell-depleted T cells, or T cells were the source of the cDNA or gDNA that made up the material.

As handled by the study authors: Nucleated cell counts were estimated from reference gene primer amplification. The method was immunoSEQ multiplex PCR; TCRdb's version includes in-frame clones alone and lacks a portion of them. V and J calls and clone size come straight from that table; D and trimming were deduced from the DNA. The sample has around 200,000 clones; 75% to 90% are singletons. Participant ages covered about 18 to 95 years across some 25 US areas. Germline loops: CDR1 ENHRY, CDR2 SYGVKD. Trimming took 3 bases from V and 4 from J; bases not matched to a gene: 7. The CDR3 sequence is 16 residues long.

The chain joins TRBV10-3 to TRBJ2-7; 12 nucleotides line up with TRBD2. The sequence derives from a middle-aged man who had recovered from COVID-19. Sequenced: PBMCs or T cells enriched from blood (not recorded which). In nucleotides, the CDR3 is TGTGCCATCAGTGATCCTCTAGCGGGAGGGCCTTACGAGCAGTACTTC. Translated, it gives CAISDPLAGGPYEQYF.